The present entry profiles one TCR beta chain with its context. Assay used: immunoSEQ multiplex PCR; TCRdb lists only in-frame clones, some missing. The sample has around 80,000 clones, roughly nine tenths seen once. This entry is derived from a study of OX40 agonist ivuxolimab in advanced cancers. The sequence was collected from an adult with an advanced solid tumor such as melanoma, head and neck, liver or kidney cancer. This specimen consisted of CD4+ or CD8+ T cells sorted from blood, obtained in a trial of the OX40 agonist ivuxolimab.

CDR3 in DNA: TGTGCCAGCAGTCCCCTGGGTCGAGAGGTTGAGCAGTTCTTC. Translation: CASSPLGREVEQFF. The gene calls are TRBV27 and TRBJ2-1; D uncertain. Germline assignment: CDR1 MNHEY and CDR2 SMNVEV (reference sequence). With 5 bases removed from V and 9 bases from J, the gap between germline ends came to 17 bases. This CDR3 has 14 amino acids.